Shown below are 30 T cell receptor beta chains from a single sample sequenced in a study of cytomegalovirus exposure and HLA in healthy donors (dated by TCRdb to between 2016 and 2019). Receptor amplification or capture employed the immunoSEQ multiplex PCR assay. A mixture of 60 forward primers for TCR Vbeta segments and 13 reverse primers for TCR Jbeta segments was used in the multiplex PCR. As stored in TCRdb, this immuneACCESS dataset retains in-frame rearrangements with V and J assigned. A fraction of the clones does not appear; measured against another copy, unresolved V genes explain less than half of the discrepancy, and the remainder lacks a known reason. A total of about 110,000 clones appear in this sample, 73% of them only once. Of the sample, around 8.1% falls within the top ten clones. What was sequenced was PBMCs. The receptors originated from a man aged 40-49 years in good health and CMV-seronegative.

About this clone itself: One end of the junction does not line up with germline, which may come from a read error. This rearrangement joins TRBV15 to TRBJ1-2, with 7 bases lining up with TRBD1. The germline gives CDR1 LNHNV, CDR2 YYDKDF (reference sequence). The CDR3 is made up of 14 amino acids. DNA of the CDR3: TGTGCCACCAGTCAAGGAGGGACAGACTATGGCTACCCCTTC. Protein sequence: CATSQGGTDYGYPF.

The V and J genes are TRBV6-1 and TRBJ2-7, with 8 bases matching TRBD2. Trimming at V came to 3 bases and at J to 1 base, leaving 5 bases not matched to a gene. Germline V CDR1 and CDR2: MNHNS, SASEGT. The CDR3 is made up of 15 amino acids. The DNA for the CDR3 is TGTGCCAGCAGTGAGTGGGCTAGCGGGTCCTACGAGCAGTACTTC. Its protein is CASSEWASGSYEQYF.

V is TRBV7-3 and J is TRBJ2-7, with D tentatively TRBD1 (7 bases). The V end was cut by 6 bases, the J end by 4 bases, with 31 bases between. This CDR3 contains 19 residues. Germline V lookup: CDR1 SGHTA, CDR2 FQGTGA. CDR3 residues: CASRKRKTGRWRGRYEQYF. The CDR3 DNA reads as TGTGCCAGCAGAAAGAGGAAGACAGGGAGGTGGCGTGGCAGGTACGAGCAGTACTTC.

This clone was counted only a few times. The J gene is TRBJ1-2, the V gene TRBV6-6; TRBD1 matches 9 bases. With V trimmed by 0 bases and J by 5 bases, 7 bases remained unmatched. The germline V gene has CDR1 MNHNY and CDR2 SVGAGI (reference sequence). This CDR3 has 16 residues. The CDR3 DNA reads TGTGCCAGCAGTTACTCGAGGGGACAGGGAGGATATGGCTACACCTTC. This codes for CASSYSRGQGGYGYTF.

In this sample, this clone turned up a few times. The chain links TRBV19 to TRBJ1-5; perhaps TRBD1 as D (5 bases). The CDR3 totals 15 residues. With 7 bases removed from V and 4 bases from J, the gap between germline ends came to 17 bases. Germline V gives CDR1 LNHDA, CDR2 SQIVND (reference sequence). Here the CDR3 DNA reads TGTGCCAGTACTATGTCGGGCAGGGAAAATCAGCCCCAGCATTTT. Amino acids: CASTMSGRENQPQHF.

This rearrangement joins TRBV9 to TRBJ2-5; TRBD2 matches at 7 bases. Trimming cost V 3 bases and J 0 bases; bases outside gene matches: 8. The CDR3 consists of 16 residues. Germline V CDR1 and CDR2: SGDLS, YYNGEE. The DNA of the CDR3 is TGTGCCAGCAGCGCCTCCGTTGGGGGGGACCAAGAGACCCAGTACTTC. Encoded protein: CASSASVGGDQETQYF.

The chain recombines TRBV5-6 with TRBJ2-3; 11 bases fit TRBD2. The CDR3 consists of 16 residues. The junction had 9 bases not matched to a gene; V was cut back by 4 bases and J by 5 bases. Germline lookup yields CDR1 SGHDT and CDR2 YYEEEE. CDR3 sequence: CASSVGQLAGVDTQYF. CDR3 nucleotide sequence: TGTGCCAGCAGCGTGGGGCAACTAGCGGGGGTAGATACGCAGTATTTT.

CDR3 residues: CASSPEDRASSYNEQFF. CDR3 nucleotide sequence: TGTGCCAGCAGCCCCGAGGACAGGGCCTCCTCCTACAATGAGCAGTTCTTC. The chain employs TRBV7-2 and TRBJ2-1; 8 bases agree with TRBD1. The CDR3 consists of 17 residues. Germline V gene sequence: CDR1 SGHTA, CDR2 FQGNSA. The V gene end was trimmed by 5 bases and the J gene end by 0 bases; junction bases not matched to a gene: 9.

Details on this clone: Germline is not matched at one junction end, which may reflect a read error. J is TRBJ1-5 and V is TRBV4-1; TRBD1 might be the D (5 bases). The CDR3 runs to 20 residues. Germline assignment: CDR1 MGHRA and CDR2 YSYEKL. As DNA, the CDR3 is TGCGCCAGCGGCCAAGGTCGGGGGAGTCTTAGTTACTATAGCAATCAGCCCCAGCATTTT. Amino acid sequence: CASGQGRGSLSYYSNQPQHF.

The rearrangement links TRBV4-1 to TRBJ2-2; D possibly corresponds to TRBD2 (6 bases). This CDR3 spans 16 amino acids. V lost 0 bases and J 5 bases, leaving 13 bases between the germline ends. Per the germline V gene, CDR1 is MGHRA and CDR2 is YSYEKL. CDR3 nucleotide sequence: TGCGCCAGCAGCCAAGATGGCGGGACGGGTACCGGGGAGCTGTTTTTT. Its translation is CASSQDGGTGTGELFF.

The chain combines TRBV7-2 with TRBJ2-2, with D perhaps matching TRBD2 (6 bases). The CDR3 is made up of 14 amino acids. Germline CDR1 and CDR2: SGHTA and FQGNSA. The ends were cut back, 5 bases at V and 1 base at J, with 8 bases in the middle. As DNA, the CDR3 is TGTGCCAGCAGCCGGGACTGGAACACCGGGGAGCTGTTTTTT. Amino acids: CASSRDWNTGELFF.

This clone was seen only once. This chain uses TRBV29-1 with TRBJ2-3, with D maybe TRBD1 (6 bases). Germline V gene sequence: CDR1 SQVTM, CDR2 ANQGSEA. V shed 7 bases and J shed 11 bases, with 13 bases lying between them. This CDR3 has 10 amino acids. CDR3 bases: TGCAGCGGCAAGGGGGTTGAGCAGTATTTT. Translated: CSGKGVEQYF.

The V call is TRBV2, the J call TRBJ2-6; unclear D gene. The V gene's germline CDR1 is SNHLY and CDR2 FYNNEI. There are 17 residues in the CDR3. Trimming removed 7 bases at V and 1 base at J, with 17 bases between. The CDR3: CASTRMTTQSGANVLTF. The CDR3 DNA is TGTGCCAGCACCAGAATGACAACTCAATCTGGGGCCAACGTCCTGACTTTC.

There are a few counts of this clone. The gene calls are TRBV29-1 and TRBJ2-1, with 11 nucleotides matching TRBD2. Germline V gene data show CDR1 as SQVTM and CDR2 as ANQGSEA. V shed 0 bases and J 4 bases; nucleotides not matched to a gene: 5. CDR3 length: 16 amino acids. This CDR3 is CSVEDRLAGIYNEQFF. The DNA for the CDR3 is TGCAGCGTTGAAGATCGACTAGCGGGAATATACAATGAGCAGTTCTTC.

The chain recombines TRBV27 with TRBJ2-7; D is possibly TRBD1 (5 bases). Looked up from germline, CDR1 is MNHEY and CDR2 is SMNVEV (reference sequence). This CDR3 comprises 16 residues. V lost 4 bases and J lost 0, with 16 bases in between. CDR3 sequence reads: CASSSRQGLSSYEQYF. The DNA of the CDR3 is TGTGCCAGCAGTTCAAGGCAGGGCCTAAGCTCCTACGAGCAGTACTTC.

The chain employs TRBV7-8 and TRBJ2-6; TRBD1 is a possible D gene (6 bases). Trimming shortened V by 5 bases and J by 2 bases, and 16 bases separated the two germline ends. CDR1 is SGHVS and CDR2 is FQNEAQ in the germline V gene. This CDR3 spans 17 amino acids. The CDR3 nucleotides read TGTGCCAGCAGCATCCCCAGAGGGGGAACTGGGGCCAACGTCCTGACTTTC. This codes for CASSIPRGGTGANVLTF.

In this sample, this clone turned up a few times. The rearrangement links TRBV20-1 to TRBJ2-3; the D gene is possibly TRBD1 (5 bases). V lost 4 bases and J lost 5, with 7 bases in between. CDR1 is DFQATT, CDR2 SNEGSKA, per germline (reference sequence). The CDR3 totals 11 residues. The CDR3 DNA reads as TGCAGTGCTATAACAGGAGATACGCAGTATTTT. This translates into CSAITGDTQYF.

The chain employs TRBV4-1 and TRBJ1-2, with TRBD1 matching 9 bases. The CDR3 loop spans 14 amino acids. Germline CDR1 and CDR2: MGHRA and YSYEKL. Trimming at V came to 4 bases and at J to 8 bases, leaving 8 bases not matched to a gene. This chain's CDR3 is CASSRQTGGGGYTF. Here the CDR3 DNA reads TGCGCCAGCAGCCGCCAGACAGGGGGAGGGGGCTACACCTTC.

The chain carries TRBV30 and TRBJ2-2; D perhaps matches TRBD2 (6 bases). CDR1 is GTSNPN and CDR2 is SVGIG in the germline V gene (reference sequence). With 4 bases removed from V and 7 bases from J, the gap between germline ends came to 13 bases. This CDR3 is 13 amino acids long. CDR3 DNA sequence: TGTGCCTGGAATTGGGGGGAGGACGGGGAGCTGTTTTTT. Translation gives CAWNWGEDGELFF.

The chain carries TRBV4-2 and TRBJ1-5; weak D call: TRBD1 (5 bases). This CDR3 is 16 amino acids long. Germline V gene data show CDR1 as LGHNA and CDR2 as YNFKEQ. Trimming removed 0 bases from V and 5 bases from J, with 14 bases in between. The CDR3 region has the DNA TGTGCCAGCAGCCAAGATACAGGTCCACGTGATCAGCCCCAGCATTTT. Its translation is CASSQDTGPRDQPQHF.

The V call is TRBV5-4, the J call TRBJ2-2; possibly TRBD2 for D (6 bases). Germline values: CDR1 SGHNT, CDR2 YYREEE (reference sequence). Between the trimmed V and J ends, which lost 2 bases and 1 base, there was a span of 6 bases. This CDR3 region has 14 residues. The chain's CDR3 is CASSFSGNTGELFF. The CDR3 region has the DNA TGTGCCAGCAGCTTTAGCGGGAACACCGGGGAGCTGTTTTTT.

This clone was counted only a few times. The same CDR3 also results from other DNA sequences found in this sample. The rearrangement links TRBV5-1 to TRBJ2-7; 7 bases are shared with TRBD1. The CDR3 is made up of 15 amino acids. Germline V gene data show CDR1 as SGHRS and CDR2 as YFSETQ. V lost 4 bases, J lost 0 bases, and 7 bases stayed unmatched. The CDR3 protein is CASSPRQGASYEQYF. The DNA for the CDR3 is TGCGCCAGCAGCCCCAGACAGGGTGCCTCCTACGAGCAGTACTTC.

The rearrangement links TRBV11-2 to TRBJ1-2; tentatively, D is TRBD1 (6 bases). The CDR3 contains 11 residues. V lost 4 bases and J lost 9, with 9 bases in between. Germline loops: CDR1 SGHAT, CDR2 FQNNGV. The CDR3 protein is CASSSTGSYTF. The DNA for the CDR3 is TGTGCCAGCAGCTCCACAGGGAGCTACACCTTC. The full variable domain, completed using reference TRBV11-2 and TRBJ1-2, is EAGVAQSPRYKIIEKRQSVAFWCNPISGHATLYWYQQILGQGPKLLIQFQNNGVVDDSQLPKDRFSAERLKGVDSTLKIQPAKLEDSAVYLCASSSTGSYTFGSGTRLTVV.

The V gene is TRBV6-5, the J gene TRBJ2-7; D unclear. Germline V CDR1 and CDR2: MNHEY, SVGAGI. There are 11 residues in the CDR3. V lost 5 bases, J lost 3 bases, and 5 bases lay in between. This CDR3 reads CASSTNYEQYF. CDR3 nucleotide sequence: TGTGCCAGCAGTACAAACTACGAGCAGTACTTC.

The chain recombines TRBV6-5 with TRBJ1-5; no clear D gene. The CDR3 is 14 amino acids. Trimming left V 5 bases short and J 0 bases short, with 8 bases between. The germline CDR1 and CDR2 sequences are MNHEY and SVGAGI. The DNA for the CDR3 is TGTGCCAGCAGTCAGCAGGTTAGCAATCAGCCCCAGCATTTT. Its protein is CASSQQVSNQPQHF.

The chain uses TRBV4-3 and TRBJ2-4; TRBD1 might be the D (5 bases). This CDR3 spans 16 amino acids. The germline gives CDR1 LGHNA, CDR2 YSLEER. V shed 2 bases and J shed 5 bases, with 16 bases lying between them. The CDR3 sequence is CASSQSVRGSQNIQYF. Written as DNA, the CDR3 is TGCGCCAGCAGCCAAAGCGTAAGGGGATCACAAAACATTCAGTACTTC.

V and J are TRBV7-2 and TRBJ2-5; 8 nucleotides agree with TRBD2. V trimming: 5 bases; J trimming: 5 bases; junction bases outside the gene matches: 7. Germline CDR1 SGHTA, CDR2 FQGNSA. This CDR3 region has 14 residues. The CDR3 sequence: CASSKGLVYETQYF. The CDR3 DNA reads TGTGCCAGCAGCAAGGGACTAGTTTACGAGACCCAGTACTTC.

This clone was seen a single time. The chain has TRBV29-1 and TRBJ2-5, with TRBD1 identical over 9 bases. Germline V gene sequence: CDR1 SQVTM, CDR2 ANQGSEA. The CDR3 sequence is 13 residues long. V dropped 7 bases and J dropped 3; count of bases not matched to a gene: 6. CDR3 sequence reads: CSAPGQGKETQYF. The CDR3 DNA follows: TGCAGCGCACCGGGACAGGGTAAAGAGACCCAGTACTTC.

This clone was seen more than once but under ten times. The genes are TRBV9 and TRBJ1-5, with D maybe TRBD1 (5 bases). This CDR3 has 15 residues. Germline V gene lookup returns CDR1 SGDLS and CDR2 YYNGEE. V lost 3 bases to trimming and J lost 0 bases, with 10 bases between them. The CDR3, as DNA: TGTGCCAGCAGCGAGGGGTCCTATAGCAATCAGCCCCAGCATTTT. Its protein is CASSEGSYSNQPQHF.

The genes are TRBV5-1 and TRBJ2-5; D is perhaps TRBD2 (5 bases). The CDR3 runs 14 residues. Germline V gives CDR1 SGHRS, CDR2 YFSETQ. The V and J ends lost 0 bases and 5 bases respectively, with 11 bases between them. The CDR3 spells CASSLEDPGETQYF. The CDR3 region has the DNA TGCGCCAGCAGCTTGGAAGATCCGGGGGAGACCCAGTACTTC.